This T cell receptor beta chain was identified during a study of cytomegalovirus exposure and HLA in healthy donors. As to this clone: Its antigen is currently unknown.

Study-level points and caveats: In vitro experiments confirmed that three CMV-associated chains were specific for CMV antigens.

Primers: 60 Vbeta forward and 13 Jbeta reverse. The protocol was immunoSEQ multiplex PCR, while the TCRdb copy is restricted to in-frame clones and leaves out a portion. The sample carries around 140,000 clones, around two thirds recorded once. What was sequenced was PBMCs. The TCR sequence derives from a woman between 40 and 55 years old in good health and CMV-seronegative.

CDR3 region: CASSPSWGETLLDYGYTF. CDR3 coding DNA: TGTGCCAGCAGCCCCTCCTGGGGCGAAACCCTTCTCGATTATGGCTACACCTTC. The chain is built from TRBV27 and TRBJ1-2; tentative D call: TRBD1 (5 bases). The CDR3 is made up of 18 amino acids. V lost 6 bases to trimming and J lost 5 bases, with 28 bases between them. CDR1 and CDR2 from the germline V gene are MNHEY and SMNVEV (reference sequence).